This passage covers 7 T cell receptor beta chains from one sample sequenced in a study of identical twins. TCRdb reprocessed the 5' RACE reads via MiXCR and lists one record per CDR3 protein. The sample holds around 650,000 distinct CDR3 sequences, about 7% seen once. The same data also went into a second study, on yellow fever vaccine responses in identical twins.

Sequences were obtained from PBMCs. The receptors were gathered from a woman aged 18 to 35 in good health.

The chain links TRBV7-9 to TRBJ1-1; D unclear. The CDR3 sequence is 14 residues long. Deletions cut 5 bases from V and 1 base from J, with 11 bases between. Germline V CDR1 and CDR2: SEHNR, FQNEAQ (reference sequence). This chain's CDR3 is CASSRRERNTEAFF. CDR3 in DNA: TGTGCCAGCAGCCGTCGGGAGCGGAACACTGAAGCTTTCTTT.

This clonotype was recorded at least ten times. The V call is TRBV12-3 or TRBV12-4, the J call TRBJ2-5; TRBD1 matches at 7 bases. The CDR3 spans 12 residues. V dropped 9 bases and J dropped 2; count of bases not matched to a gene: 3. CDR3 bases: TGTGCCAGTGGGACAGCACAAGAGACCCAGTACTTC. Translation: CASGTAQETQYF.

The chain's CDR3 is CATSSPREGYEQYV. CDR3 sequence (DNA): TGTGCCACCAGCAGCCCTAGGGAGGGGTATGAGCAGTACGTC. V is TRBV15 and J is TRBJ2-7; 7 bases match TRBD2. With V trimmed by 3 bases and J by 7 bases, 9 bases remained unmatched. This CDR3 contains 14 residues. Germline values: CDR1 LNHNV, CDR2 YYDKDF (reference sequence).

This clonotype has a count of ten or more. This rearrangement joins TRBV12-3 or TRBV12-4 to TRBJ2-1, with 9 bases that match TRBD1. Germline trimming cut 5 bases from V and 15 bases from J; bases unmatched to any gene: 5. The CDR3 sequence is 11 residues long. The DNA of the CDR3 is TGTGCCAGCAGTCCGGACAGGGGTTTGTTCTTC. Translated, it gives CASSPDRGLFF.

There are a few counts of this clonotype. The rearrangement joins TRBV7-8 to TRBJ2-1; 13 bases line up with TRBD2. The CDR3 is 16 amino acids. From germline, CDR1 is SGHVS and CDR2 FQNEAQ. With V trimmed by 6 bases and J by 12 bases, 14 bases remained unmatched. The CDR3 sequence: CASREKTGLAGSWQFF. The CDR3 bases are TGTGCCAGCAGGGAAAAAACGGGACTAGCGGGATCATGGCAGTTCTTC.

V gene TRBV24-1 combines with J gene TRBJ1-4; the D is unclear. V gave up 4 bases and J gave up 0 bases, with 8 bases separating them. The length of the CDR3 is 15 residues. Germline CDR1 KGHDR, CDR2 SFDVKD. The CDR3 protein is CATSDPKATNEKLFF. The CDR3 bases are TGTGCCACCAGTGACCCCAAAGCAACTAATGAAAAACTGTTTTTT.

This chain joins TRBV20-1 and TRBJ2-1, with 15 bases lining up with TRBD2. Germline loops: CDR1 DFQATT, CDR2 SNEGSKA (reference sequence). The CDR3 covers 13 residues. V trimming: 6 bases; J trimming: 9 bases; junction bases outside the gene matches: 3. CDR3: CSAQGLAGGEQFF. CDR3 DNA sequence: TGCAGTGCCCAGGGACTAGCGGGAGGTGAGCAGTTCTTC.